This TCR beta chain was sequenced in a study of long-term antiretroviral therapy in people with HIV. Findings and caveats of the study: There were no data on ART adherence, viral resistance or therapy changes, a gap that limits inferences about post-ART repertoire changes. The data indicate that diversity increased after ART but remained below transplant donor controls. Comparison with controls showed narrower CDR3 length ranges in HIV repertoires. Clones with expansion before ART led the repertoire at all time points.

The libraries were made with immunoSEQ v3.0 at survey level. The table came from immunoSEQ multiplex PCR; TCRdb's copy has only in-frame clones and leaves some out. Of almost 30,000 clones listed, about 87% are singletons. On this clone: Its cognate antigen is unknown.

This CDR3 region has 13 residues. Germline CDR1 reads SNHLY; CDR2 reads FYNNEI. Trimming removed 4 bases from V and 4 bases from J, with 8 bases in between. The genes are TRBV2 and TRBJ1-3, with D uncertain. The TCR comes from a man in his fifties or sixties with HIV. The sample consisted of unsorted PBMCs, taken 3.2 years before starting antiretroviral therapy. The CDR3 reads CASSVLSGNTIYF. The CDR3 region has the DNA TGTGCCAGCAGTGTTCTTTCCGGAAACACCATATATTTT.